The following is a T cell receptor beta chain sequence with its context. Its antigen is currently unknown. These data come from a study of radiation and T cells in renal cell carcinoma. Regarding the study as a whole: From baseline, blood top tumor clonotypes peaked at 2 weeks post-radiation.

Time point denoted: blood 4 weeks post-SBRT, at nephrectomy. Treatment indicated: 15 Gy SBRT to primary tumor, nephrectomy 4 weeks later. Nephrectomy followed 15 Gy stereotactic body radiation by 4 weeks. Radiation-treated patients gave blood at baseline, week 2 and week 4. Germline assignment: CDR1 MDHEN and CDR2 SYDVKM. The CDR3 sequence is 13 residues long. V lost 6 bases and J lost 5, with 14 bases in between. Only in-frame clones appear in the TCRdb table, and some are missing; sequencing was by immunoSEQ multiplex PCR. The sample has about 90,000 clones, around 84% seen once; the top ten hold 7.2%.

The chain links TRBV28 to TRBJ2-7; perhaps TRBD2 as D (5 bases). Sequencing used blood, obtained from a patient whose treatment included radiotherapy and nephrectomy. The origin of this receptor is a man aged 55 to 69 with renal cell carcinoma. The CDR3 DNA reads as TGTGCCAGCAGCCTGGCGGCGGGTAACGAGCAGTACTTC. Translation: CASSLAAGNEQYF. The full variable domain, completed using reference TRBV28 and TRBJ2-7, is DVKVTQSSRYLVKRTGEKVFLECVQDMDHENMFWYRQDPGLGLRLIYFSYDVKMKEKGDIPEGYSVSREKKERFSLILESASTNQTSMYLCASSLAAGNEQYFGPGTRLTVT.